These 8 T cell receptor beta chains were all obtained from the same sample, sequenced in a study of pediatric ulcerative colitis. The rectum was sampled with one to two pinch biopsies at colonoscopy. TCRdb's table, derived via immunoSEQ multiplex PCR, lists solely in-frame clones and lacks some. The data show 20,000 to 25,000 clones, approximately 71% seen once. Sequenced material: gut tissue. The source of these receptors is a boy aged 5-17 years with severe ulcerative colitis.

This chain links TRBV7-2 with TRBJ2-5; D call uncertain. This CDR3 region has 16 residues. Trimming cost V 1 base and J 2 bases, with 14 bases left between them. The germline gives CDR1 SGHTA, CDR2 FQGNSA. CDR3 loop: CASSLESKRLQETQYF. CDR3 bases: TGTGCCAGCAGCTTAGAAAGCAAACGGTTACAAGAGACCCAGTACTTC.

This rearrangement joins TRBV5-4 to TRBJ2-7; tentatively, D is TRBD2 (5 bases). Per the germline V gene, CDR1 is SGHNT and CDR2 is YYREEE (reference sequence). V gave up 0 bases and J gave up 5 bases, with 9 bases separating them. The CDR3 is 13 residues long. The CDR3 coding sequence is TGTGCCAGCAGCTTGGTATCCGGGGACGAGCAGTACTTC. Protein product: CASSLVSGDEQYF.

The chain joins TRBV2 to TRBJ2-5; D is unresolved. The germline V gene encodes CDR1 SNHLY and CDR2 FYNNEI. Between the trimmed V and J ends, which lost 8 bases and 0 bases, there was a span of 13 bases. This CDR3 is built from 14 residues. CDR3 amino acids: CASEPRRDQETQYF. The CDR3, as DNA: TGTGCCAGCGAGCCCCGACGTGACCAAGAGACCCAGTACTTC.

This clone came up a few times. CDR3 residues: CASRAAEAGGYTF. As DNA, the CDR3 is TGTGCCAGCAGGGCTGCCGAGGCCGGTGGCTACACCTTC. J is TRBJ1-2 and V is TRBV2; no reliable D call. This CDR3 comprises 13 residues. V shed 6 bases and J shed 7 bases, with 15 bases lying between them. The germline gives CDR1 SNHLY, CDR2 FYNNEI.

V and J are TRBV29-1 and TRBJ1-2; no clear D. The CDR3 totals 14 residues. V lost 7 bases to trimming and J lost 6 bases, with 21 bases between them. The germline V gene has CDR1 SQVTM and CDR2 ANQGSEA. This CDR3 is CSASKDQAKDGYTF. CDR3 nucleotides: TGCAGCGCTTCAAAGGACCAAGCTAAGGATGGCTACACCTTC.

The V call is TRBV7-9, the J call TRBJ2-5; D gene ambiguous. This CDR3 has 16 amino acids. Germline V CDR1 and CDR2: SEHNR, FQNEAQ (reference sequence). The V gene lost 5 bases and the J gene lost 1 base, with 17 bases spanning the gap. The CDR3 DNA follows: TGTGCCAGCAGCCCCGTTGGGCGGCTTCCCCAAGAGACCCAGTACTTC. Translation gives CASSPVGRLPQETQYF.

V usage is TRBV5-8 and J usage is TRBJ2-1; D is undetermined. Per the germline V gene, CDR1 is SGHTS and CDR2 is YDEGEE. V was shortened by 6 bases and J by 4 bases, with 14 bases between the two germline ends. The CDR3 runs to 14 residues. The CDR3 loop is CASNPLPGYNEQFF. The CDR3 nucleotides read TGTGCCAGCAACCCTTTGCCCGGGTACAATGAGCAGTTCTTC.

This clone was detected only once. The gene calls are TRBV28 and TRBJ2-6, with TRBD1 matching over 8 bases. The J segment lost 0 bases and the V segment lost 8 bases, leaving 9 bases of the junction unmatched. The CDR3 covers 17 residues. Per the germline V gene, CDR1 is MDHEN and CDR2 is SYDVKM. CDR3 residues: CASARQGTSSGANVLTF. The CDR3 DNA is TGTGCCAGCGCAAGACAGGGGACAAGCTCTGGGGCCAACGTCCTGACTTTC.